Presented here are 25 T cell receptor beta chains from one specimen sequenced in a study of T cell responses to AZD1222 COVID-19 vaccine. The data were produced by immunoSEQ multiplex PCR, yet TCRdb's version contains in-frame clones alone and is incomplete. The profile shows 55,000 to 80,000 clones, nearly 90% of them singletons. The material was peripheral blood, obtained 28 days after the second AZD1222 dose. The receptors were sampled from an adult who received the AZD1222 COVID-19 vaccine.

The chain uses TRBV5-1 and TRBJ1-1, with D maybe TRBD1 (5 bases). V lost 3 bases, J lost 1 base, and 10 bases lay in between. Germline lookup yields CDR1 SGHRS and CDR2 YFSETQ. CDR3 length equals 14 residues. The CDR3 spells CASSSQGENTEAFF. The CDR3 DNA reads TGCGCCAGCAGCTCCCAGGGAGAGAACACTGAAGCTTTCTTT.

V and J are TRBV5-6 and TRBJ2-7; possibly TRBD2 for D (7 bases). CDR1 SGHDT and CDR2 YYEEEE come from the germline V gene. CDR3 length: 16 residues. Deletions cut 0 bases from V and 2 bases from J, with 15 bases between. The CDR3 DNA is TGTGCCAGCAGCTTGGTCCGGGGGGCAGGGGCCTACGAGCAGTACTTC. This sequence encodes CASSLVRGAGAYEQYF.

The J gene is TRBJ1-2, the V gene TRBV23-1; D unresolved. TRBV23-1 is noted as an ORF with a role that remains uncertain. The CDR3 has 16 residues. Trimming cost V 0 bases and J 7 bases, with 18 bases left between them. The CDR3 bases are TGCGCCAGCAGTCAATCAAAAAGGGTAGGGTTGGTTGGCTACACCTTC. Translated: CASSQSKRVGLVGYTF.

V usage is TRBV2 and J usage is TRBJ1-2; no definite D call. Trimming pared 8 bases from V and 8 bases from J, leaving 18 bases between. The CDR3 spans 13 residues. Germline V gives CDR1 SNHLY, CDR2 FYNNEI. For the CDR3, the DNA is TGTGCCAGCGATAGTACCGGTCGGAAAGGCTACACCTTC. It codes for CASDSTGRKGYTF.

This clone is a singleton in its sample. This chain links TRBV5-1 with TRBJ2-1; the D is unclear. The germline CDR1 and CDR2 sequences are SGHRS and YFSETQ. V lost 0 bases to trimming and J lost 0 bases, with 4 bases between them. The CDR3 covers 14 residues. CDR3 in amino acids: CASSLEGSYNEQFF. Here the CDR3 DNA reads TGCGCCAGCAGCTTGGAGGGCTCCTACAATGAGCAGTTCTTC.

The V call is TRBV4-1, the J call TRBJ2-7; 7 bases are shared with TRBD2. Germline lookup yields CDR1 MGHRA and CDR2 YSYEKL. The CDR3 loop spans 18 amino acids. J lost 2 bases, V lost 2 bases, and 15 bases had no gene match. The CDR3 protein is CASSQHDGREVNPYEQYF. Written as DNA, the CDR3 is TGCGCCAGCAGCCAACACGATGGACGGGAGGTTAACCCCTACGAGCAGTACTTC.

This rearrangement joins TRBV3-1 (or the pseudogene TRBV3-2) to TRBJ2-7; 11 positions match TRBD2. Germline V gives CDR1 LGHDT, CDR2 YNNKEL (reference sequence). CDR3 length: 17 residues. V was clipped by 4 bases and J by 7 bases; unmatched bases: 15. The chain's CDR3 is CASSPGIAGGPPGEQYF. In nucleotides, the CDR3 is TGTGCCAGCAGCCCGGGCATAGCGGGAGGGCCTCCCGGGGAGCAGTACTTC.

The chain uses TRBV11-3 and TRBJ2-1; D uncertain. This CDR3 region has 13 residues. V lost 0 bases and J 9 bases, leaving 9 bases between the germline ends. CDR1 SGHNT and CDR2 YENEEA come from the germline V gene. The CDR3 protein is CASSLDSIREQFF. The CDR3 DNA reads as TGTGCCAGCAGCTTAGATAGCATTCGTGAGCAGTTCTTC. The whole variable domain, filled in from reference TRBV11-3 and TRBJ2-1, reads EAGVVQSPRYKIIEKKQPVAFWCNPISGHNTLYWYLQNLGQGPELLIRYENEEAVDDSQLPKDRFSAERLKGVDSTLKIQPAELGDSAVYLCASSLDSIREQFFGPGTRLTVL.

The chain uses TRBV19 and TRBJ2-1; 8 bases align to TRBD1. Unmatched junction bases numbered 9, after V lost 3 bases and J lost 8 bases. This CDR3 has 15 amino acids. Germline lookup yields CDR1 LNHDA and CDR2 SQIVND (reference sequence). In DNA form, the CDR3 reads TGTGCCAGTAGTATCCGGACAGGGCCCGGCGATGAGCAGTTCTTC. Amino acid sequence: CASSIRTGPGDEQFF.

The chain is built from TRBV15 and TRBJ2-7; TRBD2 is a possible D gene (5 bases). The length of the CDR3 is 16 residues. The V end lost 0 bases, the J end lost 4 bases, and 16 bases lay between the germline ends. CDR1 is LNHNV and CDR2 is YYDKDF in the germline V gene (reference sequence). Here the CDR3 DNA reads TGTGCCACCAGCAGAGATAGGACGAGGGTCGGGTACGAGCAGTACTTC. It codes for CATSRDRTRVGYEQYF.

The chain uses TRBV27 and TRBJ2-3; D ambiguous. CDR1 MNHEY and CDR2 SMNVEV come from the germline V gene (reference sequence). Trimming took 5 bases from V and 6 from J, leaving 18 bases between them. The CDR3 has 15 residues. This chain's CDR3 is CASSPLYGPQDTQYF. The CDR3 DNA is TGTGCCAGCAGTCCGCTCTACGGACCCCAGGATACGCAGTATTTT.

The V call is TRBV27, the J call TRBJ2-3; no reliable D call. This CDR3 has 14 residues. CDR1 and CDR2 from the germline V gene are MNHEY and SMNVEV (reference sequence). V lost 2 bases and J 0 bases, leaving 6 bases between the germline ends. The CDR3: CASSLVVSTDTQYF. CDR3 bases: TGTGCCAGCAGTTTAGTGGTTAGCACAGATACGCAGTATTTT.

The V gene is TRBV27, the J gene TRBJ2-2; no firm D call. The CDR3 is 14 residues long. Germline values: CDR1 MNHEY, CDR2 SMNVEV (reference sequence). Deletions cut 5 bases from V and 6 bases from J, with 13 bases between. CDR3 bases: TGTGCCAGCAGTATAAGCTTTAACGCCGGGGAGCTGTTTTTT. It is translated as CASSISFNAGELFF.

V gene TRBV5-1 combines with J gene TRBJ2-5; D is perhaps TRBD1 or TRBD2 (5 bases each). The ends were cut back, 4 bases at V and 5 bases at J, with 12 bases in the middle. Germline V lookup: CDR1 SGHRS, CDR2 YFSETQ. The CDR3 loop spans 13 amino acids. CDR3 amino acids: CASSRDLGETQYF. CDR3 in DNA: TGCGCCAGCAGCCGGGACCTTGGGGAGACCCAGTACTTC.

The V call is TRBV19, the J call TRBJ2-7; D may be TRBD1 (6 bases). Trimming took 3 bases from V and 2 from J, leaving 11 bases between them. The CDR3 has 14 amino acids. CDR1 is LNHDA and CDR2 is SQIVND in the germline V gene (reference sequence). The CDR3 here is CASSITRDTYEQYF. In DNA, the CDR3 is TGTGCCAGTAGTATTACGAGGGACACCTACGAGCAGTACTTC.

The chain uses TRBV7-9 and TRBJ2-3; D may correspond to TRBD1 or TRBD2 (5 bases each). Germline values: CDR1 SEHNR, CDR2 FQNEAQ (reference sequence). The V and J ends lost 3 bases and 4 bases respectively, with 17 bases between them. The length of the CDR3 is 16 residues. The CDR3 region is CASSFLSGRVSDTQYF. In nucleotides, the CDR3 is TGTGCCAGCAGCTTCCTGTCGGGACGTGTTTCAGATACGCAGTATTTT.

The genes are TRBV7-2 and TRBJ2-1, with TRBD2 matching 8 bases. The germline V gene has CDR1 SGHTA and CDR2 FQGNSA. V dropped 5 bases and J dropped 7; count of bases not matched to a gene: 7. This CDR3 is built from 14 residues. The CDR3 sequence: CASSREGGRNEQFF. In DNA, the CDR3 is TGTGCCAGCAGCCGGGAGGGGGGGAGAAATGAGCAGTTCTTC.

J is TRBJ2-2 and V is TRBV27, with D unresolved. Trimming left V 5 bases short and J 7 bases short, with 11 bases between. Germline V gene lookup returns CDR1 MNHEY and CDR2 SMNVEV (reference sequence). The CDR3 loop spans 13 amino acids. CDR3 protein: CASSLLPLGELFF. The CDR3 DNA follows: TGTGCCAGCAGTCTCTTACCCCTCGGGGAGCTGTTTTTT.

This chain uses TRBV19 with TRBJ1-1; the D gene is possibly TRBD1 (6 bases). The V and J ends lost 6 bases and 3 bases respectively, with 11 bases between them. The CDR3 has 13 residues. CDR1 is LNHDA and CDR2 is SQIVND in the germline V gene (reference sequence). The CDR3 protein is CASSISGDTEAFF. The CDR3 DNA is TGTGCCAGTAGCATCTCAGGGGACACTGAAGCTTTCTTT.

The chain uses TRBV24-1 and TRBJ2-2; D gene unclear. The CDR3 covers 14 residues. Germline-derived CDR1 and CDR2 are KGHDR and SFDVKD. V gave up 5 bases and J gave up 7 bases, with 13 bases separating them. The DNA of the CDR3 is TGTGCCACCAGTGGACATTACGAAGACGGGGAGCTGTTTTTT. Protein: CATSGHYEDGELFF.

This sequence joins TRBV9 and TRBJ1-5; D call uncertain. This CDR3 has 15 amino acids. Looked up from germline, CDR1 is SGDLS and CDR2 is YYNGEE. Trimming shortened V by 0 bases and J by 6 bases, and 13 bases separated the two germline ends. CDR3 amino acids: CASSVGVGYGQPQHF. Here the CDR3 DNA reads TGTGCCAGCAGCGTAGGAGTAGGGTATGGTCAGCCCCAGCATTTT.

V usage is TRBV10-1 and J usage is TRBJ2-5; D uncertain. Trimming removed 0 bases from V and 3 bases from J, with 2 bases in between. CDR1 and CDR2 (germline): WNHNN, SYGVQD (reference sequence). The CDR3 is made up of 12 amino acids. The CDR3 spells CASSESKETQYF. The CDR3 coding sequence is TGCGCCAGCAGTGAGTCTAAAGAGACCCAGTACTTC.

The CDR3 protein is CASSFEGTINTGELFF. CDR3 nucleotides: TGTGCCAGCAGCTTCGAGGGTACTATCAACACCGGGGAGCTGTTTTTT. V usage is TRBV5-4 and J usage is TRBJ2-2; D perhaps matches TRBD2 (5 bases). CDR1 and CDR2 from the germline V gene are SGHNT and YYREEE (reference sequence). V lost 2 bases and J lost 2, with 13 bases in between. CDR3 length: 16 residues.

The chain couples TRBV7-2 to TRBJ2-5; the D gene could be TRBD1 or TRBD2 (5 bases each). Trimming removed 5 bases from V and 5 bases from J, with 12 bases in between. Germline assignment: CDR1 SGHTA and CDR2 FQGNSA. The CDR3 consists of 13 residues. The CDR3 DNA reads TGTGCCAGCAGCACGGGGCAGGTGGAGACCCAGTACTTC. It specifies CASSTGQVETQYF.

This chain links TRBV30 with TRBJ2-2; TRBD2 aligns across 7 bases. Trimming took 1 base from V and 3 from J; bases not matched to a gene: 5. There are 15 residues in the CDR3. CDR1 is GTSNPN, CDR2 SVGIG, per germline (reference sequence). DNA of the CDR3: TGTGCCTGGAGTGCCGGGAGGACCTACACCGGGGAGCTGTTTTTT. Protein product: CAWSAGRTYTGELFF.